This T cell receptor beta chain was recorded in a study of T cells after yellow fever vaccination (dated by TCRdb to the late 2010s). Some background on the complete study: The SMART-Seq v4 Ultra Low Input RNA kit was used to prepare libraries from fractions with low cell numbers. To track T-cell clones before and after primary and booster YFV17D yellow fever vaccination, bulk TCR alpha and beta repertoires were sequenced longitudinally. Two healthy male donors made up the cohort, one aged 18 to 29 years and the other aged 30 to 39 years. Bulk PBMC replicates and cell subsets were isolated from blood drawn at multiple timepoints before and after both primary and secondary immunization. Results the study describes overall, beyond this receptor: Compared with the primary T-cell response, the secondary T-cell response was weaker but faster, peaking on day 5 rather than day 15. Only a couple of donors were included in the study, so the extent to which the findings can be generalized is limited. After the booster, most of the clones that had expanded following primary vaccination were detected again (almost 98% of CD4 and 88% of CD8), which suggests that memory was broadly maintained. Computational filtering was required because FACS-sorted repertoires could contain abundant contaminating clonotypes from the bulk population. A small share of clonotypes occurred in both CD4 and CD8 compartments, likely arising from convergent recombination.

There are 15 amino acids in the CDR3, from cysteine to phenylalanine inclusive. Solely the CDR3 DNA is kept, with 45 bases framed from the first base. The junction shows trimming of 4 bases on V and 1 base on J, plus 13 bases between the germline ends. The treatment or condition tag for this specimen amounts to: live attenuated yellow fever vaccine strain. At each blood-draw timepoint, two biological replicates of bulk PBMCs were obtained. PBMCs were isolated from peripheral blood using a standard Ficoll-Paque protocol. TriZol was used to extract RNA from bulk PBMCs, from CD4 and CD8 fractions, and from dextramer-positive and dextramer-negative fractions. TCR cDNA was made using 5'RACE template switching, a step that added a universal primer site and unique molecular identifiers. Priming for cDNA synthesis came from both the TCR alpha and TCR beta constant segments. Library amplification used two PCR steps, and the second PCR step added sample barcodes and sequencing adapters. Sequencing of libraries was done on Illumina HiSeq 2500 (2x100 bp) or NovaSeq (2x150 bp). The paper's data handling went like this. MIGEC handled demultiplexing of reads and collapsing into UMI consensus sequences, while MiXCR performed V(D)J alignment. Vaccine-responding clonotypes were identified with edgeR using replicate PBMC samples, with FDR below 0.01 and a log2 fold change above 5 up to day 15 being required. CD4 or CD8 identity was assigned to each bulk clonotype according to whether the clonotype was present at higher abundance in the sequenced CD4 repertoire or the sequenced CD8 repertoire. The public reads were quality trimmed at Q25 with fastp and then assembled into clones with MiXCR by TCRdb, keeping productive beta chains. Every distinct CDR3 protein forms one entry, paired with its most common genes and DNA. The authors' filters were not applied to this entry. Within this sample are approximately 300,000 distinct CDR3 sequences, with 6.5% to 8.5% of them counted one time only. Of the sample, about a sixth is held by the ten largest clones.

This clonotype has ten or more counts. The clone's antigen remains unknown. The record has no base qualities; no much larger clone is one base away. This TCR was sampled from a man between 18 and 35 years old who received the YFV17D yellow fever vaccine. The source material was PBMCs, sampled 45 days after the first yellow fever vaccination. The chain joins TRBV12-3 or TRBV12-4 to TRBJ1-1, with TRBD1 perhaps the D gene, on 5 matching bases. The nucleotide sequence reads TGTGCCAGCAGTTCCACCCGACAGAGGAACACTGAAGCTTTCTTT. Translated, this gives CASSSTRQRNTEAFF.